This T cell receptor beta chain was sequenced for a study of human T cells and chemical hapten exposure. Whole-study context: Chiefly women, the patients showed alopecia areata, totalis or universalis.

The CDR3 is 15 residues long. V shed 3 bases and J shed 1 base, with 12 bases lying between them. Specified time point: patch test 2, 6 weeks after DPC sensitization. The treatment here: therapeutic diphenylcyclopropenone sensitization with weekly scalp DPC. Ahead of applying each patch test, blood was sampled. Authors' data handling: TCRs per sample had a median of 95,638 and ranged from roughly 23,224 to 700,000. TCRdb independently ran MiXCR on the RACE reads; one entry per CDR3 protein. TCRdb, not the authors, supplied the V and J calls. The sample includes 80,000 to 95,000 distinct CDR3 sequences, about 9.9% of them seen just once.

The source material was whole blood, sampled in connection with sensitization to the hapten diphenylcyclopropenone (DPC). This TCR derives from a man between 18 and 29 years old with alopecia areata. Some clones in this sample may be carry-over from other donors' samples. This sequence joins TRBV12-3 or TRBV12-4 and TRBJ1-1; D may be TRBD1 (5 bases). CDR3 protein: CASSFGTGRNTEAFF. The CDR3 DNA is TGTGCCAGCAGTTTCGGGACGGGCCGGAACACTGAAGCTTTCTTT.